The sequence of this TCR beta chain was determined in a study of shared clonotypes between healthy human individuals. CD45RO-negative CD8 cells positively selected for CCR7 made up the naive population, which excluded terminally differentiated effector memory CD45RA+ cells. An assay was performed, and its level was deep. Sorted subsets were amplified in replicate PCRs using about 210 ng DNA, tens of thousands of T cell genomes. Assay used: immunoSEQ multiplex PCR; TCRdb lists only in-frame clones, some missing. The table lists under 1 million clones, around 96% of them singletons. The CDR3 covers 15 residues. V was pared by 4 bases and J by 0 bases, with 11 bases between. Germline V gene data show CDR1 as SGDLS and CDR2 as YYNGEE.

Sequenced input: naive CD8+ T cells sorted from blood. The chain joins TRBV9 to TRBJ2-1; no clear D gene. The receptor was isolated from a man younger than 40 in good health. CDR3 sequence (DNA): TGTGCCAGCAGCCCCCAGGAGTTCTCCTACAATGAGCAGTTCTTC. Translated, it gives CASSPQEFSYNEQFF.